These 2 T cell receptor beta chains were all obtained from the same sample, sequenced in a study of type 1 regulatory T cells. TCRdb reprocessed the reads via MiXCR and lists one record per CDR3 protein. Among tens of thousands of distinct CDR3 sequences, 9.5% to 15% were seen once, and the ten largest hold around 8%. Their cognate antigens are unknown. The sequenced sample was cultured non-Tr1 T cells, either the whole culture or a sorted T cell fraction (not recorded which). The source of these receptors is a human donor in good health.

The chain joins TRBV30 to TRBJ2-7; D perhaps matches TRBD1 (5 bases). Germline CDR1 reads GTSNPN; CDR2 reads SVGIG (reference sequence). V was shortened by 4 bases and J by 2 bases, with 9 bases between the two germline ends. The CDR3 extends over 12 amino acids. CDR3 region: CAWNRQTYEQYF. CDR3 DNA sequence: TGTGCCTGGAATCGACAGACCTACGAGCAGTACTTC.

The chain couples TRBV6-2 or TRBV6-3 to TRBJ2-3; D ambiguous. Germline CDR1 and CDR2: MNHEY and SVGEGT. CDR3 length: 13 residues. With 6 bases removed from V and 9 bases from J, the gap between germline ends came to 16 bases. In DNA form, the CDR3 reads TGTGCCAGCAGCTCTCTCCTACCGGCGACGCAGTATTTT. Translated, it gives CASSSLLPATQYF.